A single sample gave rise to the 25 T cell receptor beta chains below, sequenced in a study of OX40 agonist ivuxolimab in advanced cancers. Repertoires were generated with immunoSEQ multiplex PCR, while TCRdb's copy carries only in-frame clones and drops some. The data show tens of thousands of clones, with over 75% seen just once and 0.5% to 0.55% held by the top ten. Sequencing was performed on CD4+ or CD8+ T cells sorted from blood, taken in a trial of the OX40 agonist ivuxolimab. These receptors were collected from an adult with an advanced solid tumor such as melanoma, head and neck, liver or kidney cancer.

The gene calls are TRBV5-5 and TRBJ2-5; 7 nucleotides line up with TRBD1. The length of the CDR3 is 15 residues. J lost 5 bases, V lost 4 bases, and 11 bases had no gene match. The V gene's germline CDR1 is SGHKS and CDR2 YYEKEE (reference sequence). The CDR3 region has the DNA TGTGCCAGCAGCCAATTACAGGGGCTTGGCGAGACCCAGTACTTC. Encoded protein: CASSQLQGLGETQYF.

The V gene is TRBV6-5, the J gene TRBJ2-7; 8 nucleotides align to TRBD1. Germline CDR1 MNHEY, CDR2 SVGAGI. The CDR3 covers 11 residues. V was pared by 8 bases and J by 7 bases, with 4 bases of the junction left unmatched. The CDR3, as DNA: TGTGCCAGCCAGGGGGCCGGGGAGCAGTACTTC. Its translation: CASQGAGEQYF.

J is TRBJ2-5 and V is TRBV5-1; D possibly corresponds to TRBD2 (6 bases). The CDR3 is 17 residues long. Per germline, CDR1 SGHRS and CDR2 YFSETQ. V lost 2 bases to trimming and J lost 2 bases, with 19 bases between them. CDR3 amino acids: CASSFSLSRDLQETQYF. CDR3 nucleotides: TGCGCCAGCAGCTTTTCCTTATCGCGGGACTTACAAGAGACCCAGTACTTC. Full variable domain (outside the CDR3, taken from reference TRBV5-1 and TRBJ2-5): KAGVTQTPRYLIKTRGQQVTLSCSPISGHRSVSWYQQTPGQGLQFLFEYFSETQRNKGNFPGRFSGRQFSNSRSEMNVSTLELGDSALYLCASSFSLSRDLQETQYFGPGTRLLVL.

This clone was picked up a small number of times. The V call is TRBV6-1, the J call TRBJ2-7; tentative D call: TRBD1 (5 bases). This CDR3 has 14 residues. From germline, CDR1 is MNHNS and CDR2 SASEGT. With 3 bases removed from V and 2 bases from J, the gap between germline ends came to 11 bases. CDR3 nucleotide sequence: TGTGCCAGCAGTGAGTTGACAGTTACCTACGAGCAGTACTTC. Residues: CASSELTVTYEQYF.

CDR3 nucleotide sequence: TGTGCTAGTGGTTTCGGCAGGGGCGCGGAGGGAACTGAAGCTTTCTTT. Translated, it gives CASGFGRGAEGTEAFF. The chain links TRBV12-5 to TRBJ1-1; a weak D match, TRBD1 (6 bases). Germline V CDR1 and CDR2: LGHNT, FRNRAP. Trimming stripped 3 bases from V and 5 bases from J, with 19 bases between. The CDR3 extends over 16 amino acids.

The chain recombines TRBV6-1 with TRBJ2-2, with 12 bases fitting TRBD2. V was clipped by 4 bases and J by 7 bases; unmatched bases: 4. CDR3 size: 15 residues. CDR1 is MNHNS and CDR2 is SASEGT in the germline V gene. The CDR3 is CASSGLAGVVGELFF. As DNA, the CDR3 is TGTGCCAGCAGTGGACTAGCGGGAGTGGTCGGGGAGCTGTTTTTT.

The chain carries TRBV5-1 and TRBJ2-2; 13 nucleotides align to TRBD2. This CDR3 is built from 16 residues. After removal of 5 bases from V and 5 bases from J, the junction contained 6 bases not matched to a gene. Germline V gives CDR1 SGHRS, CDR2 YFSETQ. In DNA form, the CDR3 reads TGCGCCAGCAGGGGACCGGGACTAGCGGGGACCGGGGAGCTGTTTTTT. The encoded protein is CASRGPGLAGTGELFF.

The J gene is TRBJ2-7, the V gene TRBV29-1; no clear D gene. V was clipped by 4 bases and J by 4 bases, with 14 bases between them. The germline CDR1 and CDR2 sequences are SQVTM and ANQGSEA. This CDR3 comprises 13 residues. CDR3 residues: CSVGVTTPYEQYF. In DNA form, the CDR3 reads TGCAGCGTTGGAGTAACTACTCCTTACGAGCAGTACTTC.

The rearrangement uses TRBV27 and TRBJ1-5; D may be TRBD1 (6 bases). Trimming pared 4 bases from V and 3 bases from J, leaving 13 bases between. The germline V gene encodes CDR1 MNHEY and CDR2 SMNVEV (reference sequence). This CDR3 is 15 amino acids long. This chain's CDR3 is CASSSLTGHNQPQHF. CDR3 coding DNA: TGTGCCAGCAGTTCTCTGACAGGTCACAATCAGCCCCAGCATTTT.

This CDR3 reads CASSPGSRLDGEQFF. The CDR3 DNA reads as TGTGCCAGCTCACCGGGGAGCCGTTTGGATGGAGAGCAGTTCTTC. J is TRBJ2-1 and V is TRBV18, with D possibly TRBD2 on 5 matching bases. Per the germline V gene, CDR1 is KGHSH and CDR2 is LQKENI. V lost 3 bases and J 10 bases, leaving 19 bases between the germline ends. The CDR3 is 15 amino acids.

The V call is TRBV18, the J call TRBJ1-6, with a possible D match to TRBD1 (5 bases). The germline V and J ends were trimmed by 3 bases and 5 bases, with 11 bases remaining between them. Germline-derived CDR1 and CDR2 are KGHSH and LQKENI. The CDR3 runs to 15 residues. CDR3 sequence: CASSPNQGDNSPLHF. The DNA of the CDR3 is TGTGCCAGCTCACCTAACCAGGGAGATAATTCACCCCTCCACTTT.

V is TRBV4-3 and J is TRBJ1-1, with D unclear. The CDR3 runs 14 residues. V lost 4 bases and J lost 0, with 9 bases in between. From germline, CDR1 is LGHNA and CDR2 YSLEER. The CDR3 is CASSLRRVNTEAFF. The CDR3 nucleotides are TGCGCCAGCAGCCTTCGACGGGTGAACACTGAAGCTTTCTTT.

The chain recombines TRBV19 with TRBJ2-7; D unclear. The CDR3 length is 13 residues. The ends were cut back, 3 bases at V and 3 bases at J, with 9 bases in the middle. Germline V gene lookup returns CDR1 LNHDA and CDR2 SQIVND (reference sequence). Here the CDR3 reads CASSISRYYEQYF. CDR3 nucleotide sequence: TGTGCCAGTAGTATTTCCAGGTACTACGAGCAGTACTTC. The full variable domain, in which reference TRBV19 and TRBJ2-7 provide the parts outside the CDR3, is DGGITQSPKYLFRKEGQNVTLSCEQNLNHDAMYWYRQDPGQGLRLIYYSQIVNDFQKGDIAEGYSVSREKKESFPLTVTSAQKNPTAFYLCASSISRYYEQYFGPGTRLTVT.

The chain uses TRBV5-6 and TRBJ2-3, with 10 bases fitting TRBD2. With 4 bases clipped from V and 2 bases from J, the junction kept 4 bases outside the gene matches. Germline lookup yields CDR1 SGHDT and CDR2 YYEEEE. This CDR3 has 15 residues. The CDR3 loop reads CASSPGLADTDTQYF. CDR3 nucleotides: TGTGCCAGCAGCCCCGGACTAGCGGACACAGATACGCAGTATTTT. Looking up the rest from reference TRBV5-6 and TRBJ2-3 gives the full variable domain: DAGVTQSPTHLIKTRGQQVTLRCSPKSGHDTVSWYQQALGQGPQFIFQYYEEEERQRGNFPDRFSGHQFPNYSSELNVNALLLGDSALYLCASSPGLADTDTQYFGPGTRLTVL.

The chain uses TRBV6-5 and TRBJ2-5, with TRBD1 matching 10 bases. CDR1 and CDR2 (germline): MNHEY, SVGAGI. With 4 bases clipped from V and 3 bases from J, the junction kept 8 bases outside the gene matches. The CDR3 totals 16 residues. CDR3 in DNA: TGTGCCAGCAGTTTCAACCGACAGGGGGCGAAAGAGACCCAGTACTTC. Amino acid sequence: CASSFNRQGAKETQYF.

The rearrangement links TRBV6-1 to TRBJ1-1, with D tentatively TRBD1 (5 bases). Looked up from germline, CDR1 is MNHNS and CDR2 is SASEGT. Trimming cost V 1 base and J 12 bases, with 12 bases left between them. The CDR3 runs to 12 residues. Written as DNA, the CDR3 is TGTGCCAGCAGTGAAGTAGGGGAGGGACCTTTCTTT. Translated: CASSEVGEGPFF.

The chain recombines TRBV7-6 with TRBJ2-2; weak D call: TRBD1 (6 bases). Germline CDR1 and CDR2: SGHVS and FNYEAQ. The CDR3 has 12 residues. V was clipped by 5 bases and J by 9 bases, with 10 bases between them. CDR3 loop: CASSNRARELFF. The DNA for the CDR3 is TGTGCCAGCAGCAACAGGGCTCGGGAGCTGTTTTTT.

This chain joins TRBV7-6 and TRBJ2-7; D tentatively reads TRBD1 or TRBD2 (7 bases each). Trimming left V 2 bases short and J 6 bases short, with 14 bases between. The CDR3 length is 14 residues. The germline gives CDR1 SGHVS, CDR2 FNYEAQ. CDR3 bases: TGTGCCAGCAGCTTATCAGGGGGGGCCGGCGAGCAGTACTTC. Amino acid sequence: CASSLSGGAGEQYF.

The rearrangement links TRBV7-2 to TRBJ2-3; TRBD2 aligns across 11 bases. Germline V gene sequence: CDR1 SGHTA, CDR2 FQGNSA. This CDR3 is 15 amino acids long. Trimming cost V 7 bases and J 2 bases; bases outside gene matches: 5. The CDR3 nucleotides are TGTGCCAGCACCCAGACTAGCGGGAACACAGATACGCAGTATTTT. This codes for CASTQTSGNTDTQYF.

This clone was seen just once. This chain connects TRBV7-2 to TRBJ2-3, with D perhaps matching TRBD2 (5 bases). V was trimmed by 7 bases and J by 2 bases, leaving 13 bases between them. The CDR3 length is 14 residues. Germline loops: CDR1 SGHTA, CDR2 FQGNSA. CDR3 region: CASNPAEDTDTQYF. Here the CDR3 DNA reads TGTGCCAGCAACCCAGCGGAGGACACAGATACGCAGTATTTT.

This clone appeared a single time. The CDR3 DNA is TGTGCCAGCAGTTACTCGTTTGACTACCGCACAGATACGCAGTATTTT. Translation: CASSYSFDYRTDTQYF. The chain couples TRBV6-5 to TRBJ2-3, with D tentatively TRBD2 (5 bases). Germline CDR1 and CDR2: MNHEY and SVGAGI. CDR3 size: 16 residues. V lost 0 bases and J lost 1, with 11 bases in between.

J is TRBJ2-5 and V is TRBV7-3; 9 bases agree with TRBD1. The CDR3 has 15 amino acids. CDR1 is SGHTA and CDR2 is FQGTGA in the germline V gene. J lost 5 bases, V lost 4 bases, and 8 bases had no gene match. In DNA form, the CDR3 reads TGTGCCAGCAGCTCGGGACAGGGCCTCCGGGAGACCCAGTACTTC. Its protein product is CASSSGQGLRETQYF. The complete variable domain, with remaining parts taken from reference TRBV7-3 and TRBJ2-5, reads GAGVSQTPSNKVTEKGKYVELRCDPISGHTALYWYRQSLGQGPEFLIYFQGTGAADDSGLPNDRFFAVRPEGSVSTLKIQRTERGDSAVYLCASSSGQGLRETQYFGPGTRLLVL.

This clone has a single count. The chain joins TRBV19 to TRBJ2-5; 7 bases are shared with TRBD2. The J segment lost 5 bases and the V segment lost 7 bases, leaving 7 bases of the junction unmatched. Germline CDR1 and CDR2: LNHDA and SQIVND (reference sequence). The CDR3 length is 13 residues. This chain's CDR3 is CASKGRGEETQYF. In DNA, the CDR3 is TGTGCCAGTAAGGGCCGGGGGGAGGAGACCCAGTACTTC.

The chain employs TRBV7-2 and TRBJ1-1, with TRBD1 as a possible D gene (5 bases). The CDR3 runs to 13 residues. The germline V and J ends were trimmed by 5 bases and 4 bases, with 11 bases remaining between them. From germline, CDR1 is SGHTA and CDR2 FQGNSA. The CDR3 DNA sequence: TGTGCCAGCAGCACCAGGGACGGCACTGAAGCTTTCTTT. It specifies CASSTRDGTEAFF.

This sequence joins TRBV11-2 and TRBJ1-1; unclear D gene. This CDR3 has 13 amino acids. The V and J ends lost 2 bases and 4 bases respectively, with 8 bases between them. Looked up from germline, CDR1 is SGHAT and CDR2 is FQNNGV. CDR3 region: CASSLRAGTEAFF. Here the CDR3 DNA reads TGTGCCAGCAGCTTAAGGGCTGGCACTGAAGCTTTCTTT.